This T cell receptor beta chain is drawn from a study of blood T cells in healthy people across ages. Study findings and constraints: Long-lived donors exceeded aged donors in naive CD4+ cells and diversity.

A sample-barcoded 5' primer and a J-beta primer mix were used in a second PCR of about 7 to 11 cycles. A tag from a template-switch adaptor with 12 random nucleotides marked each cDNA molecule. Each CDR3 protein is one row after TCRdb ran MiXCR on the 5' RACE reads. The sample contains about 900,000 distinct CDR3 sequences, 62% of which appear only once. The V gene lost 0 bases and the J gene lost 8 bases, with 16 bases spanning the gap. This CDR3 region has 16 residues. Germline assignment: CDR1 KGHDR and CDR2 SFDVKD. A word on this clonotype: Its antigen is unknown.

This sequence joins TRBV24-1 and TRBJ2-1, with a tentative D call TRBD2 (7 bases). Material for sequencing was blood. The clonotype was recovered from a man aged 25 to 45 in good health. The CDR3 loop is CATSDLGGATRDEQFF. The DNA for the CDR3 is TGTGCCACCAGTGATTTGGGGGGGGCGACGCGGGATGAGCAGTTCTTC.